The 14 T cell receptor beta chains given below trace back to one sample, sequenced in a study of blood T cell repertoires in COVID-19. Assay: immunoSEQ multiplex PCR; the TCRdb copy retains only in-frame clones and omits some. The sample contains under 250,000 clones, around 80% of which appear only once. The sequenced sample consisted of peripheral blood. The receptors shown here come from a woman aged 50 to 65 with acute or convalescent COVID-19.

This chain uses TRBV7-2 with TRBJ1-1, with 11 bases identical to TRBD1. This CDR3 spans 14 amino acids. The germline gives CDR1 SGHTA, CDR2 FQGNSA. J was trimmed by 8 bases and V by 4 bases; bases with no gene match: 6. The CDR3 DNA sequence: TGTGCCAGCAGCTCAAGGGGACAGGGGGACGAAGCTTTCTTT. It codes for CASSSRGQGDEAFF.

This chain uses TRBV14 with TRBJ2-1, with 7 positions matching TRBD2. Germline CDR1 reads SGHDN; CDR2 reads FVKESK. The CDR3 runs to 15 residues. V dropped 1 base and J dropped 4; count of bases not matched to a gene: 4. CDR3 DNA sequence: TGTGCCAGCAGCCAAGTAGCGGGTGGGTACAATGAGCAGTTCTTC. Its protein is CASSQVAGGYNEQFF.

The chain links TRBV6-6 to TRBJ1-6; possibly TRBD1 for D (5 bases). Looked up from germline, CDR1 is MNHNY and CDR2 is SVGAGI (reference sequence). V was cut by 5 bases and J by 0 bases, with 14 bases left in between. The CDR3 loop spans 17 amino acids. The CDR3 nucleotides are TGTGCCAGCAGTCGACAGTGGAGTGTCTCCTATAATTCACCCCTCCACTTT. It is translated as CASSRQWSVSYNSPLHF.

This clone turned up a few times. This chain joins TRBV19 and TRBJ1-4; 9 bases agree with TRBD1. Germline CDR1 LNHDA, CDR2 SQIVND (reference sequence). The CDR3 runs to 21 residues. Here the CDR3 DNA reads TGTGCTCACCCTGACCCGGGACAGGGATTTAGGGATCCTACAACTAATGAAAAACTGTTTTTT. Translated, it gives CAHPDPGQGFRDPTTNEKLFF.

Only one count was recorded for this clone. The chain recombines TRBV28 with TRBJ1-6; 8 bases agree with TRBD1. Germline lookup yields CDR1 MDHEN and CDR2 SYDVKM. The CDR3 loop spans 15 amino acids. V lost 6 bases to trimming and J lost 2 bases; unmatched junction nucleotides: 3. The CDR3 reads CASSSGQAYNSPLHF. The CDR3, as DNA: TGTGCCAGCAGCTCGGGACAGGCCTATAATTCACCCCTCCACTTT. Combining the CDR3 with reference TRBV28 and TRBJ1-6 gives the whole variable domain DVKVTQSSRYLVKRTGEKVFLECVQDMDHENMFWYRQDPGLGLRLIYFSYDVKMKEKGDIPEGYSVSREKKERFSLILESASTNQTSMYLCASSSGQAYNSPLHFGNGTRLTVT.

This rearrangement joins TRBV14 to TRBJ2-1, with D unresolved. The V end lost 1 base, the J end lost 4 bases, and 8 bases lay between the germline ends. Germline-derived CDR1 and CDR2 are SGHDN and FVKESK. The CDR3 extends over 14 amino acids. The CDR3 DNA is TGTGCCAGCAGCCAAGGTGGCCCGTACAATGAGCAGTTCTTC. It yields the protein CASSQGGPYNEQFF.

CDR3 nucleotide sequence: TGTGCCACGGCGGGACTAGCGGGAGGGGCAGGTACCGGGGAGCTGTTTTTT. It encodes CATAGLAGGAGTGELFF. The chain combines TRBV24-1 with TRBJ2-2; 16 bases fit TRBD2. CDR3 size: 17 residues. J gave up 5 bases and V 10 bases, and 9 bases lay outside the gene matches. The germline gives CDR1 KGHDR, CDR2 SFDVKD.

The chain recombines TRBV28 with TRBJ2-7, with a possible D match to TRBD2 (5 bases). This CDR3 spans 13 amino acids. The V and J ends lost 5 bases and 6 bases respectively, with 14 bases between them. Germline CDR1 is MDHEN and CDR2 is SYDVKM. As DNA, the CDR3 is TGTGCCAGCAGTATCCAGCGGTGGCCCGAGCAGTACTTC. It codes for CASSIQRWPEQYF.

The chain links TRBV5-4 to TRBJ1-5; TRBD1 aligns across 7 bases. Germline CDR1 SGHNT, CDR2 YYREEE (reference sequence). Losses at the gene ends were 5 bases for V and 2 bases for J; bases not matched to a gene: 7. The CDR3 totals 15 residues. The CDR3 coding sequence is TGTGCCAGCAGTCTACAGGGGATGGGCAATCAGCCCCAGCATTTT. This codes for CASSLQGMGNQPQHF. Full variable domain (missing parts from reference TRBV5-4 and TRBJ1-5): ETGVTQSPTHLIKTRGQQVTLRCSSQSGHNTVSWYQQALGQGPQFIFQYYREEENGRGNFPPRFSGLQFPNYSSELNVNALELDDSALYLCASSLQGMGNQPQHFGDGTRLSIL.

This rearrangement joins TRBV7-8 to TRBJ1-2; D is unclear. V was trimmed by 2 bases and J by 1 base, leaving 11 bases between them. The CDR3 loop spans 15 amino acids. Germline V gene sequence: CDR1 SGHVS, CDR2 FQNEAQ. CDR3 bases: TGTGCCAGCAGCTTACTAGGAGCGGATAACTATGGCTACACCTTC. This gives the protein CASSLLGADNYGYTF.

The gene calls are TRBV27 and TRBJ2-1; a weak D match, TRBD2 (6 bases). Per germline, CDR1 MNHEY and CDR2 SMNVEV (reference sequence). Trimming took 6 bases from V and 0 from J, leaving 15 bases between them. There are 16 residues in the CDR3. CDR3 sequence: CASRPGTGSSYNEQFF. The CDR3 DNA follows: TGTGCCAGCAGACCCGGGACTGGCAGCTCCTACAATGAGCAGTTCTTC.

The V and J genes are TRBV6-5 and TRBJ2-7; 9 nucleotides align to TRBD1. Germline values: CDR1 MNHEY, CDR2 SVGAGI. J lost 2 bases, V lost 6 bases, and 8 bases had no gene match. The CDR3 covers 15 residues. The CDR3 DNA is TGTGCCAGCAGAAAAGGACAGGGGAGCGCCTACGAGCAGTACTTC. It translates to CASRKGQGSAYEQYF.

The V gene is TRBV3-1 (or the pseudogene TRBV3-2), the J gene TRBJ2-3; 7 nucleotides agree with TRBD2. This CDR3 has 16 residues. The ends lost 4 bases at V and 3 bases at J; junction bases unmatched: 10. Germline V lookup: CDR1 LGHDT, CDR2 YNNKEL (reference sequence). DNA of the CDR3: TGTGCCAGCAGCCCTCTAGCGGCCGGGGGGACAGATACGCAGTATTTT. Protein product: CASSPLAAGGTDTQYF.

The CDR3 sequence: CASIAGGRYNEQFF. Written as DNA, the CDR3 is TGTGCCAGCATAGCGGGAGGGCGGTACAATGAGCAGTTCTTC. This rearrangement joins TRBV28 to TRBJ2-1; 11 bases map to TRBD2. Per the germline V gene, CDR1 is MDHEN and CDR2 is SYDVKM. V gave up 7 bases and J gave up 4 bases; unmatched junction bases: 3. The CDR3 has 14 amino acids.